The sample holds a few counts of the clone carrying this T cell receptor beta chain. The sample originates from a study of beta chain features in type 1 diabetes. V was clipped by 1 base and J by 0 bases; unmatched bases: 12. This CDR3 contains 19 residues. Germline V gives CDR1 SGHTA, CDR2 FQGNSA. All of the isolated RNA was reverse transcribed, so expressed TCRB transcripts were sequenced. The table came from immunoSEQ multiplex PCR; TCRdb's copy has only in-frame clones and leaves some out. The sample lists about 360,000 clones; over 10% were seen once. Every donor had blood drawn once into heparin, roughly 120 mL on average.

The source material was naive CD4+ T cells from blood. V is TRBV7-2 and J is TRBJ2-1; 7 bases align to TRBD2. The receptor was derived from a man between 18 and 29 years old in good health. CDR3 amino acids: CASSLVATRGSSSYNEQFF. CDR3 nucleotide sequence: TGTGCCAGCAGCTTAGTCGCCACCCGCGGGAGTAGCTCCTACAATGAGCAGTTCTTC.